This T cell receptor (beta chain) was recorded in a study of blood T cell repertoires in COVID-19. Study summary: Samples representing acute and convalescent COVID-19 were sourced from the United States, Italy and Spain. The cDNA or gDNA used as material had been derived from T cells, B-cell-depleted T cells, or PBMCs.

V dropped 3 bases and J dropped 0 bases, with 5 bases sitting between them. CDR1 is KGHSH and CDR2 is LQKENI in the germline V gene. The CDR3 runs 13 residues. Assay: immunoSEQ multiplex PCR; the TCRdb copy retains only in-frame clones and omits some. This sample has 150,000 to 200,000 clones, with 90% to 95% found just once. The V call is TRBV18, the J call TRBJ1-1, with D unresolved. The sequencing input was peripheral blood. This clonotype originated in a woman between 45 and 65 years old with acute or convalescent COVID-19. The CDR3 region is CASSPSLNTEAFF. For the CDR3, the DNA is TGTGCCAGCTCACCTAGTCTGAACACTGAAGCTTTCTTT.